This T cell receptor (beta chain) derives from a study of blood T cell repertoires in COVID-19 (dated by TCRdb to the early 2020s). At the level of the whole study: The collaborator samples originated in the United States, Italy and Spain and spanned the acute and convalescent phases of COVID-19. The material from the prospective study consisted of cDNA or gDNA derived from T cells, B-cell-depleted T cells, or PBMCs. HLA class I and class II types, where available, came from metadata supplied by the sample provider rather than from assay-based typing. The repertoires were released in a freely available public database meant as a resource for research on the immune response to SARS-CoV-2. Deeply sampled blood TCRbeta repertoires from subjects exposed to, actively infected with, or recovered from COVID-19 were included in the dataset. Nearly every sample came with metadata listing a de-identified subject ID, COVID-19 status, age in years and sex. Samples were obtained from the ongoing ImmuneRACE study (first 160 participants) and from 950 to 1,500 subjects provided by 6 global collaborators.

Whole blood was collected in K2EDTA tubes by collaborating institutions according to the institutions' own protocols. Collaborator samples were shipped for TCRbeta analysis as frozen whole blood, isolated PBMCs, or DNA extracted from either sample type. Overall study results and their limits: How much clinical and demographic metadata was included differed by source and by participant, and the metadata was provided uncurated.

In the case of this clone: What antigen it recognizes has not been identified. Within one base of it there is no much larger clone, and no base qualities were kept.

From the cysteine through the phenylalanine, the CDR3 covers 14 amino acids. The only DNA kept is the CDR3, 42 bases in frame from the first base. The germline V gene yields SGHTA for CDR1 and FQGNSA for CDR2. The V end loses 6 bases and the J end loses 4 bases, and a stretch of 13 bases separates them. TCRbeta CDR3 regions were amplified from genomic DNA using the immunoSEQ Assay, a bias-controlled multiplex PCR. As for the original processing: The number of nucleated cells in each sample was estimated from the amplification of reference gene primers within the assay. To quantify the absolute abundance of each unique TCRbeta CDR3 rearrangement, sequence reads were collapsed and filtered. Productive Simpson clonality was computed per sample as the square root of Simpson's diversity index over productive rearrangements. This is the immuneACCESS table as TCRdb keeps it, with only in-frame sequences that have V and J called. A part of the clones is gone; compared with another copy, unresolved V genes explain less than half, and the rest is unexplained. V and J calls and clone size are given by that table; D and trimming were obtained from the DNA. This sample gives more than 100,000 clones in total; roughly nine tenths of them show up just once. The top ten hold 6.2% of the sample.

This TCR was recovered from a human donor in a cohort sampled during active COVID-19. Sequencing input: peripheral blood. In this chain, TRBV7-2 is recombined with TRBJ1-5, with TRBD1 as a weak D call on 6 bases. The DNA sequence follows: TGTGCCAGCAGTCAACAGGGACCAAATCAGCCCCAGCATTTT. It translates to CASSQQGPNQPQHF. The entire variable domain, with the stretches around the CDR3 drawn from the reference TRBV7-2 and TRBJ1-5 proteins, is GAGVSQSPSNKVTEKGKDVELRCDPISGHTALYWYRQSLGQGLEFLIYFQGNSAPDKSGLPSDRFSAERTGGSVSTLTIQRTQQEDSAVYLCASSQQGPNQPQHFGDGTRLSIL.